Shown below are 7 T cell receptor beta chains from a single sample sequenced in a study of blood T cell repertoires in COVID-19. Libraries were prepared by immunoSEQ multiplex PCR; TCRdb keeps only in-frame clonotypes and omits some of them. The data contain over 150,000 clones, about 88% of them singletons. Sequenced input: peripheral blood. The receptors derive from a man younger than 45 with acute or convalescent COVID-19.

This clone was observed a handful of times. The V gene is TRBV21-1, the J gene TRBJ1-6; the table assigns TRBD1, which was not confirmed against the DNA. TRBV21-1 is a recognized pseudogene. There are 17 residues in the CDR3. DNA of the CDR3: TGTGCCAGCAGCAAAGAGGACAGGGCCGGGAAAACATCACCCCTCCACTTT. Its translation is CASSKEDRAGKTSPLHF.

This chain joins TRBV9 and TRBJ2-3; TRBD2 aligns across 8 bases. This CDR3 region has 17 residues. V gave up 0 bases and J gave up 2 bases; unmatched junction bases: 8. The germline gives CDR1 SGDLS, CDR2 YYNGEE. As DNA, the CDR3 is TGTGCCAGCAGCGTAGCCTTTACTAGCGGAAACACAGATACGCAGTATTTT. As protein: CASSVAFTSGNTDTQYF.

V and J are TRBV29-1 and TRBJ2-7; 11 bases fit TRBD1. The CDR3 contains 16 residues. Germline values: CDR1 SQVTM, CDR2 ANQGSEA. Losses at the gene ends were 0 bases for V and 2 bases for J; bases not matched to a gene: 6. The DNA for the CDR3 is TGCAGCGTTGAAGAGGGGGACAGGGGGGCTACCTACGAGCAGTACTTC. Protein product: CSVEEGDRGATYEQYF.

The chain combines TRBV28 with TRBJ1-2, with D possibly being TRBD1 (5 bases). The CDR3 consists of 11 residues. The V end lost 2 bases, the J end lost 7 bases, and 5 bases lay between the germline ends. The germline CDR1 and CDR2 sequences are MDHEN and SYDVKM. For the CDR3, the DNA is TGTGCCAGCAGTTTAAGGGGTGGCTACACCTTC. As protein: CASSLRGGYTF.

This clone showed up just once. The chain couples TRBV3-1 (or the pseudogene TRBV3-2) to TRBJ2-3; the match to TRBD2 covers 9 bases. There are 16 residues in the CDR3. Germline CDR1 LGHDT, CDR2 YNNKEL (reference sequence). V gave up 4 bases and J gave up 3 bases; unmatched junction bases: 8. The CDR3 protein is CASSLSGGGATDTQYF. For the CDR3, the DNA is TGTGCCAGCAGCCTCAGCGGCGGGGGGGCGACAGATACGCAGTATTTT.

The chain couples TRBV6-6 to TRBJ2-3, with TRBD2 matching 8 bases. Trimming cost V 6 bases and J 1 base; bases outside gene matches: 6. The CDR3 has 15 amino acids. Germline CDR1 MNHNY, CDR2 SVGAGI (reference sequence). The CDR3 loop is CASSPLTSGTDTQYF. CDR3 sequence (DNA): TGTGCCAGCAGCCCATTGACTAGCGGCACAGATACGCAGTATTTT.

The V gene is TRBV2, the J gene TRBJ2-3, with a possible D match to TRBD2 (6 bases). V shed 6 bases and J shed 6 bases, with 22 bases lying between them. The germline V gene encodes CDR1 SNHLY and CDR2 FYNNEI. There are 16 residues in the CDR3. The CDR3 nucleotides are TGTGCCAGCAGGGCAACCCGGACTACCCGAGGGGATACGCAGTATTTT. This encodes CASRATRTTRGDTQYF.